This T cell receptor (beta chain) came from a study of regulatory T cells in long-lasting Graves disease (dated by TCRdb to about 2021). In terms of the full investigation: Antithyroid drugs had been taken for less than 3 months by newly diagnosed Graves' disease patients. This study used TCR sequencing and RNA sequencing of peripheral blood to compare persistent Graves' disease patients against newly diagnosed Graves' disease patients. The study was conducted in China and was registered as a clinical trial. A total of 35 or so samples were covered by TCR sequencing, comprising around 13 persistent and approximately 20 newly diagnosed Graves' disease patients.

CDR1 and CDR2 (SQVTM, ANQGSEA) derive from the germline V gene. The CDR3 contains 14 residues, cysteine and phenylalanine counted. The entry retains the CDR3 DNA only, 42 bases that are in frame from base 1. The V end gives up 4 bases and the J end 4 bases, leaving 3 bases in the junction not matched to a gene. Library method: multiplex PCR. For sequencing, an Illumina HiSeq 4000 was employed. TCR beta libraries were built with iRepertoire HTBI primers and Arm-PCR amplification of CDR3 regions. Gel purification was performed on PCR products prior to sequencing. Per the authors' processing: Gene usage analysis of CDR3 amino acid clonotypes relied on the approximately 68 TRBV and 14 TRBJ segments identified across samples. COPE and FqMerger were used to merge filtered high-quality paired reads into contigs. Contigs were aligned with BLAST to IMGT TRBV, TRBD and TRBJ reference genes, and CDR3 was defined per IMGT. Clonotypes above 0.1% frequency were classified as highly expanded clones. Shannon entropy was used to measure repertoire diversity, and the Gini coefficient was used to measure V-J evenness. Public clonotypes were defined as clonotypes shared by more than one individual. The public reads were reprocessed in TCRdb via fastp at Q25 and MiXCR, keeping in-frame beta chains. Under each unique CDR3 protein, matching rows form one entry showing the most common genes and DNA. These V and J calls rely on TCRdb rather than the paper's analysis. The sample table holds 400,000 to 550,000 distinct CDR3 sequences, of which about a sixth were seen once. Around 10% of the sample belongs to the ten largest clones.

On the study overall, not on this receptor specifically: The small sample size was acknowledged by the authors as a limitation that may reduce accuracy. Only peripheral blood was studied, because thyroid tissue, the primary lesion, was inaccessible. TRBV28, TRBJ1-2 and TRBJ2-5 were preferentially used in persistent disease, while TRBV20-1 and TRBJ2-1 were favored in newly diagnosed disease. Persistent Graves' disease patients showed lower TCR Shannon entropy and fewer highly expanded clones than newly diagnosed patients, suggesting clonal expansion. A larger number of public clonotypes was shared among persistent patients (around 2,700) than among newly diagnosed patients (around 880). Only the TCR beta chain was sequenced and analyzed.

Concerning this clonotype itself: Its antigen is not yet known. No quality values exist for individual bases; no much larger clone is one base distant.

The time point label of this sample denotes: newly diagnosed GD, antithyroid drugs for less than 3 months. For both TCR sequencing and RNA sequencing, RNA was extracted from PBMCs using TRIzol. The diagnosis of Graves' disease was made according to American Thyroid Association guidelines. Patients for the study were recruited at an endocrinology department in Xi'an, China. Each patient gave approximately 10 milliliters of peripheral blood, collected in an EDTA anticoagulant tube. Ficoll Paque Plus density gradient separation was used to isolate PBMCs, and no additional T cell sorting was done. An Agilent 2100 Bioanalyzer and agarose gel were used to check RNA quality, while a NanoDrop 2000 measured RNA concentration. Separately, the same data were catalogued under a study of T cells in Graves' hyperthyroidism and ophthalmopathy. The second study's authors report: Stable Graves' hyperthyroidism was defined as no progression to ophthalmopathy during 18 months of follow-up. Hyperthyroidism patients were newly diagnosed, had a disease duration of under 2 months, and were aged 18 to 65 years. Exclusion was applied to patients with uncontrolled infections, other autoimmune diseases, pregnancy or lactation. Clinical symptoms, serum thyroxine and TRAb, thyroid ultrasound, and orbital computed tomography formed the basis for the diagnoses. For the first round of RT-PCR on the TCR CDR3, the HTBI primer set was used together with the Qiagen OneStep RT-PCR kit. Blood samples also contained most of the expanded thyroid clonotypes (frequency above 0.001), which suggests that blood repertoires may reflect thyroid immune responses. A 13 V-J signature model separated ophthalmopathy from stable hyperthyroidism, with around 90% sensitivity and 81.08% specificity in cross-validation and 80%/75% in testing. During validation, the model predicted progression to ophthalmopathy a median of around 6 months ahead of onset, with more than 55% sensitivity and 72.22% specificity. TCR V-J signatures able to tell the groups apart were searched for in a discovery cohort of 95 or so patients, of whom 43 had Graves' ophthalmopathy and about 60 had stable Graves' hyperthyroidism. Prospective prediction of ophthalmopathy was tested in an independent validation cohort consisting of under 20 hyperthyroidism patients and over 15 patients who later progressed to ophthalmopathy. The 100 or so discovery patients were randomly split 7:3 into training and test sets. In addition, the study compared T-cell repertoires in thyroid tissue and in blood from 6 or 7 Graves' hyperthyroidism patients. After sampling, hyperthyroidism patients received methimazole starting at 30 mg daily, and ophthalmopathy patients received high-dose intravenous methylprednisolone. The libraries were constructed in a second round of multiplex PCR and then size-selected and purified. The libraries were sequenced on an Illumina HiSeq2000 using paired-end 100 bp reads. Raw data were processed with SOAPnuke, discarding reads with adapters, uncalled bases, mean Phred below 15, or no exact constant-primer or identifier match. COPE v1.2.5 was used to merge the high-quality paired reads, and each unique nucleotide sequence was defined as a clonotype. Clonotypes were aligned to IMGT TRBV, TRBD and TRBJ reference segments using MiTCR v1.1. The analysis was restricted to V-J combinations with a frequency above 0.0001, which together covered 99.2% of the repertoires. The TCS score was defined as the ratio of F50 (clonal expansion) to E x V (chaos), calculated using BLOSUM62-based TCRdist between CDR3 peptides within each V-J. Welch's t-statistics and random forest reduced approximately 520 V-J features to roughly 13, which were used in a naive Bayes classifier (R e1071). No statistical method was used to fix the sample size in advance, and group allocation was not hidden from the investigators. The paper describes TCR Vbeta CDR3 sequencing of 140 or so peripheral blood samples, made up of about 40 ophthalmopathy patients, over 70 hyperthyroidism patients and 17 progressor patients.

This material consisted of peripheral blood mononuclear cells (PBMCs), taken at new diagnosis, from a patient treated with antithyroid drugs. Rearrangement joined TRBV29-1 to TRBJ2-1, with 11 bases aligning to TRBD1. The TCR comes from a woman aged 25 to 39 with Graves disease. Donor details come from another sample of the same person, matched by shared clones. The CDR3 region reads CSVAGDRGYNEQFF. The nucleotide sequence reads as follows: TGCAGCGTTGCGGGGGACAGGGGGTACAATGAGCAGTTCTTC.